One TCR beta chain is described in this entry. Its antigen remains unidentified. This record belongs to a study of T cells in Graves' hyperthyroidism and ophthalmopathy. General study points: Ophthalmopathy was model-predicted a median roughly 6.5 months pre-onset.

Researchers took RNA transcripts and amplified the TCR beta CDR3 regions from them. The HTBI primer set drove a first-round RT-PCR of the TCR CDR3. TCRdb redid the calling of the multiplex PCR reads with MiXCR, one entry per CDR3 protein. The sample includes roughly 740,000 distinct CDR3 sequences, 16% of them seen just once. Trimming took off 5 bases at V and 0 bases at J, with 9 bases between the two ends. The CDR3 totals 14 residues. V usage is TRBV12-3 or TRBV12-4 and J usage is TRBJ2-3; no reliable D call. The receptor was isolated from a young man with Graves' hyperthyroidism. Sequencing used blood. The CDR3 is CASSPPASTDTQYF. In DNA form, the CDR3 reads TGTGCCAGCAGTCCTCCGGCCAGCACAGATACGCAGTATTTT.